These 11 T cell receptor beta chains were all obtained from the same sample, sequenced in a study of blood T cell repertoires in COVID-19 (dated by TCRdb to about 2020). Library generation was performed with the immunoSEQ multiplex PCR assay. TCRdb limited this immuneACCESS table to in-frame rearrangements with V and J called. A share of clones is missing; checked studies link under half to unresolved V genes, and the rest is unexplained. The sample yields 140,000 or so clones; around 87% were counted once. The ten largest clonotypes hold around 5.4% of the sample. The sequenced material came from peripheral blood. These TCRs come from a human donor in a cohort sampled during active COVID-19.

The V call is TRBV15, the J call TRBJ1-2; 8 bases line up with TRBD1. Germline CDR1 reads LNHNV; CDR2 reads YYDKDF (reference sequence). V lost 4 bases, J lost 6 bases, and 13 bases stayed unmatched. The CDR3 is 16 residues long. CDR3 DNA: TGTGCCACCAGCATAGAGGCAGGGGGCGCAAGGAATGGCTACACCTTC. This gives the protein CATSIEAGGARNGYTF.

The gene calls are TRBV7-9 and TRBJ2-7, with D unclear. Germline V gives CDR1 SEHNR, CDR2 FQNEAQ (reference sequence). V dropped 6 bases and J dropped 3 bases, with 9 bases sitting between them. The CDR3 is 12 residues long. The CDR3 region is CASSVSYYEQYF. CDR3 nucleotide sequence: TGTGCCAGCAGTGTGTCGTACTACGAGCAGTACTTC.

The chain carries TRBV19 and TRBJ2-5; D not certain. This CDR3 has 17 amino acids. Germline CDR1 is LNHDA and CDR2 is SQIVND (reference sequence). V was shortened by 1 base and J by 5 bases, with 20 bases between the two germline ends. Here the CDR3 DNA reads TGTGCCAGTAGTATAGTTCAAGATGAGGCAGCCTGGGAGACCCAGTACTTC. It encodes CASSIVQDEAAWETQYF.

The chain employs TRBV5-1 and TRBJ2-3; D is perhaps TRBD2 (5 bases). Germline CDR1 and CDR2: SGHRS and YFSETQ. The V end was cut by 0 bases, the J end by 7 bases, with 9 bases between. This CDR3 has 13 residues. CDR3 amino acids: CASSLGSDYTQYF. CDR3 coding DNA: TGCGCCAGCAGCTTGGGTAGCGACTATACGCAGTATTTT.

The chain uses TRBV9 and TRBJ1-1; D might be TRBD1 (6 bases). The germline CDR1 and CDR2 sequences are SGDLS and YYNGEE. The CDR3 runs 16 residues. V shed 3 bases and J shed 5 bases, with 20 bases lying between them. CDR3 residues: CASSALGAGLNTEAFF. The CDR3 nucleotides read TGTGCCAGCAGCGCCTTGGGGGCAGGTCTCAATACTGAAGCTTTCTTT.

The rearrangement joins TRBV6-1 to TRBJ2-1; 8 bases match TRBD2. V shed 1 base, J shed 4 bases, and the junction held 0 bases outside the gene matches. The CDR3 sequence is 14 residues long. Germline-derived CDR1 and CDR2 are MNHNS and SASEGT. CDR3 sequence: CASSEVAGYNEQFF. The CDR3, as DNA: TGTGCCAGCAGTGAAGTAGCGGGATACAATGAGCAGTTCTTC.

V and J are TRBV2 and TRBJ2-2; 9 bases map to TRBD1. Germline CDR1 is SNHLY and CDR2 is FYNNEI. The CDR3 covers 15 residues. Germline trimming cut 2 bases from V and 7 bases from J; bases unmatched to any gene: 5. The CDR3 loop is CASSEWDRAGGELFF. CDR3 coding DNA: TGTGCCAGCAGTGAATGGGACAGGGCTGGCGGGGAGCTGTTTTTT.

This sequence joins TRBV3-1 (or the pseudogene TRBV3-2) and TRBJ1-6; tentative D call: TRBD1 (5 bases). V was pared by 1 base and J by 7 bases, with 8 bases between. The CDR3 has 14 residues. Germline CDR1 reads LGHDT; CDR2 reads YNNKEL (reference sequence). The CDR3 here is CASSQVGVNSPLHF. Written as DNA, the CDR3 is TGTGCCAGCAGCCAAGTAGGGGTCAATTCACCCCTCCACTTT.

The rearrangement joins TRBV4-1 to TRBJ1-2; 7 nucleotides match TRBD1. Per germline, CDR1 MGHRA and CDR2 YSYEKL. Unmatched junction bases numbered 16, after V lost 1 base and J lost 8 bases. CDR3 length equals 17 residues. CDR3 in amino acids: CASSQVPGQRSFEGYTF. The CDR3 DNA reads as TGCGCCAGCAGCCAAGTGCCGGGACAGAGGTCCTTCGAGGGCTACACCTTC.

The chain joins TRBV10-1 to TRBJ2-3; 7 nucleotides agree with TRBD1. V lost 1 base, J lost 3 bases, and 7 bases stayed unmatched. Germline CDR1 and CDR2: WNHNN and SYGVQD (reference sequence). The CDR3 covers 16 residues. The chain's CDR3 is CASSEWDRQGTDTQYF. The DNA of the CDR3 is TGCGCCAGCAGTGAGTGGGATCGACAGGGAACAGATACGCAGTATTTT.

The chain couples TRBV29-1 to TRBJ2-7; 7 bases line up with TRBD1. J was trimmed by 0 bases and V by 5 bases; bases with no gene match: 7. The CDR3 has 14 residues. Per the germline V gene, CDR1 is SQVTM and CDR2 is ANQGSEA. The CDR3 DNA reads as TGCAGCGTTCTACCGGGACAGCGCTCCTACGAGCAGTACTTC. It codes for CSVLPGQRSYEQYF.